This T cell receptor beta chain was recovered during a study of blood T cell repertoires in COVID-19. Background on the study: Acute and convalescent COVID-19 specimens originated in the United States, Italy and Spain. PBMCs, B-cell-depleted T cells, or T cells provided the cDNA or gDNA that made up the material.

As handled by the study authors: Using reference gene primer amplification, nucleated cell counts were estimated. Sequenced by immunoSEQ multiplex PCR; TCRdb stores in-frame clones only, minus some. From that table come the V and J calls and clone size; the DNA was used to work out D and trimming. The sample lists 270,000 or so clones; about 89% were seen once. About this clone: A read error may be the cause here, since a much bigger clone is one base away.

Germline V gives CDR1 SGHRS, CDR2 YFSETQ. The V and J ends lost 5 bases and 3 bases, in that order; junction bases with no gene match: 3. The CDR3 runs to 13 residues. This TCR came from a man aged 35-49 years with active or convalescent COVID-19. Sequencing was performed on peripheral blood. The chain joins TRBV5-1 to TRBJ2-7, with 9 bases matching TRBD1. This CDR3 is CASSWDRVYEQYF. The CDR3, as DNA: TGCGCCAGCAGTTGGGACAGGGTCTACGAGCAGTACTTC.